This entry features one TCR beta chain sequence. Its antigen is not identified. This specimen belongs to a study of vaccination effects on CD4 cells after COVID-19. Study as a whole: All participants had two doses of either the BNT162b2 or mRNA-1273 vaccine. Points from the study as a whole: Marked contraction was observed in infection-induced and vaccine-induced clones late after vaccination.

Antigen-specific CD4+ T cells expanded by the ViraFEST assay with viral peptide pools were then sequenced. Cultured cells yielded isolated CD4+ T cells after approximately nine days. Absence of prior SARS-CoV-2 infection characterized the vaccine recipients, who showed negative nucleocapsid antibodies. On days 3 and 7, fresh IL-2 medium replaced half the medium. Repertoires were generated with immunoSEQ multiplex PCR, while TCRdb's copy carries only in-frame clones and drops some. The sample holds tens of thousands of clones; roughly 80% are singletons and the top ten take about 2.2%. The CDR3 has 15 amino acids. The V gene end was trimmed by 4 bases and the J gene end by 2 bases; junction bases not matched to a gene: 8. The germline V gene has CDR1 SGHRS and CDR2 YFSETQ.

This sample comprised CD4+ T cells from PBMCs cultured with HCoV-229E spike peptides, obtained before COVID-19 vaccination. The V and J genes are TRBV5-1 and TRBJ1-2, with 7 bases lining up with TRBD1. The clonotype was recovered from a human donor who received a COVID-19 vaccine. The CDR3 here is CASSRSGTENYGYTF. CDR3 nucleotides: TGCGCCAGCAGCAGGTCCGGGACAGAAAACTATGGCTACACCTTC.